The 9 T cell receptor beta chains presented below share a single source sample, sequenced in a study of blood T cell repertoires in COVID-19. Repertoires were generated with immunoSEQ multiplex PCR, while TCRdb's copy carries only in-frame clones and drops some. The table has about 180,000 clones, 88% seen once. The sample was PBMCs or T cells enriched from blood (not recorded which). The receptors derive from a woman in her late teens or twenties who had recovered from COVID-19.

This sequence joins TRBV18 and TRBJ1-1; 8 positions agree with TRBD1. CDR1 is KGHSH and CDR2 is LQKENI in the germline V gene. This CDR3 region has 15 residues. V was clipped by 4 bases and J by 4 bases; unmatched bases: 8. CDR3 nucleotides: TGTGCCAGCTCACTAACAGGGGGGGTGGGCACTGAAGCTTTCTTT. Its protein is CASSLTGGVGTEAFF.

This clone appeared a few times. V and J are TRBV4-3 and TRBJ2-1, with 7 bases fitting TRBD1. CDR3 length equals 15 residues. Germline V lookup: CDR1 LGHNA, CDR2 YSLEER. After removal of 4 bases from V and 5 bases from J, the junction contained 8 bases not matched to a gene. The CDR3 protein is CASSPGTAHHNEQFF. For the CDR3, the DNA is TGCGCCAGCAGCCCGGGGACAGCTCACCACAATGAGCAGTTCTTC.

The V call is TRBV19, the J call TRBJ1-1; D perhaps matches TRBD1 (5 bases). This CDR3 region has 13 residues. The ends were cut back, 5 bases at V and 1 base at J, with 8 bases in the middle. Germline V gives CDR1 LNHDA, CDR2 SQIVND (reference sequence). The CDR3, as DNA: TGTGCCAGTAGTGGGACTCGGAACACTGAAGCTTTCTTT. Amino acids: CASSGTRNTEAFF. The full variable domain, with the rest looked up from reference TRBV19 and TRBJ1-1, is DGGITQSPKYLFRKEGQNVTLSCEQNLNHDAMYWYRQDPGQGLRLIYYSQIVNDFQKGDIAEGYSVSREKKESFPLTVTSAQKNPTAFYLCASSGTRNTEAFFGQGTRLTVV.

The chain has TRBV15 and TRBJ2-3, with 10 positions matching TRBD1. Per germline, CDR1 LNHNV and CDR2 YYDKDF (reference sequence). Trimming cost V 5 bases and J 0 bases; bases outside gene matches: 5. The CDR3 length is 16 residues. The CDR3 region is CATSRGQGVSTDTQYF. CDR3 in DNA: TGTGCCACCAGCCGCGGACAGGGGGTTAGCACAGATACGCAGTATTTT.

The J gene is TRBJ1-2, the V gene TRBV28, with 9 bases that match TRBD1. This CDR3 has 14 amino acids. Germline assignment: CDR1 MDHEN and CDR2 SYDVKM. V shed 7 bases and J 5 bases; nucleotides not matched to a gene: 8. CDR3 DNA: TGTGCCAGCATCCCCGGGACAGGGATTTATGGCTACACCTTC. Translating gives CASIPGTGIYGYTF.

J is TRBJ1-1 and V is TRBV5-6; D not resolved. The germline V and J ends were trimmed by 4 bases and 10 bases, with 11 bases remaining between them. CDR3 length: 11 residues. Germline loops: CDR1 SGHDT, CDR2 YYEEEE. This CDR3 reads CASSLDSAAFF. The CDR3 nucleotides read TGTGCCAGCAGCCTGGACTCTGCAGCTTTCTTT.

V gene TRBV19 combines with J gene TRBJ2-1; 12 bases match TRBD2. The CDR3 totals 17 residues. V lost 3 bases to trimming and J lost 3 bases; unmatched junction nucleotides: 6. Looked up from germline, CDR1 is LNHDA and CDR2 is SQIVND (reference sequence). DNA for the CDR3: TGTGCCAGTAGTATTGCTAGCGGGGGGGATCTCTACAATGAGCAGTTCTTC. This gives the protein CASSIASGGDLYNEQFF.

The chain couples TRBV12-5 to TRBJ1-1; D is undetermined. The germline V gene encodes CDR1 LGHNT and CDR2 FRNRAP. The V and J ends lost 1 base and 3 bases respectively, with 3 bases between them. The CDR3 totals 12 residues. CDR3 bases: TGTGCTAGTGGTTTGGGGCACACTGAAGCTTTCTTT. As protein: CASGLGHTEAFF.

The chain employs TRBV6-5 and TRBJ1-1; D is unclear. The CDR3 is 13 residues long. V lost 5 bases, J lost 0 bases, and 7 bases lay in between. Germline CDR1 MNHEY, CDR2 SVGAGI. The CDR3 loop reads CASSQYMNTEAFF. CDR3 DNA: TGTGCCAGCAGTCAGTACATGAACACTGAAGCTTTCTTT.